The sequence of this T cell receptor beta chain was determined in a study of cytomegalovirus exposure and HLA in healthy donors. Overall study findings and caveats: There were a few CMV-associated chains whose specificity for CMV antigens was confirmed in vitro. The tendency of first-cohort TCR clusters to co-occur in the 120 or so validation repertoires was the finding of a later analysis.

Sequencing used immunoSEQ multiplex PCR; TCRdb keeps in-frame clones, though not all of them. Found here are some 60,000 clones, approximately 96% of them singletons; the top ten hold 0.9%. As for this clone: Its cognate antigen is unknown.

Trimming stripped 6 bases from V and 0 bases from J, with 13 bases between. Germline V gene data show CDR1 as SQVTM and CDR2 as ANQGSEA. This CDR3 is built from 14 residues. The sequenced sample consisted of PBMCs. This chain joins TRBV29-1 and TRBJ2-3; D might be TRBD2 (6 bases). The TCR sequence derives from a man between 18 and 29 years old in good health and CMV-seronegative. The CDR3 nucleotides read TGCAGCGTCCCTCAAGCGGGTAGCACAGATACGCAGTATTTT. The encoded protein is CSVPQAGSTDTQYF.